The 14 T cell receptor beta chains below were found in one sample sequenced in a study of blood T cell repertoires in COVID-19. Sequenced by immunoSEQ multiplex PCR; TCRdb stores in-frame clones only, minus some. The sample shows around 330,000 clones, more than 75% of them seen only once. What was sequenced was PBMCs or T cells enriched from blood (not recorded which). Receptors originate from a man aged 60 to 75 who had recovered from COVID-19.

The gene calls are TRBV4-1 and TRBJ2-3, with 9 bases matching TRBD2. Germline CDR1 and CDR2: MGHRA and YSYEKL. V dropped 4 bases and J dropped 3; count of bases not matched to a gene: 8. The CDR3 length is 16 residues. CDR3 bases: TGCGCCAGCAGCCGCATAGCGGGAGTCCTAACAGATACGCAGTATTTT. This gives the protein CASSRIAGVLTDTQYF.

The chain links TRBV29-1 to TRBJ2-7; 12 bases agree with TRBD2. Germline trimming cut 6 bases from V and 3 bases from J; bases unmatched to any gene: 6. The germline V gene has CDR1 SQVTM and CDR2 ANQGSEA. CDR3 length: 14 amino acids. The CDR3 loop is CSVSTSGGNYEQYF. In DNA form, the CDR3 reads TGCAGCGTCTCTACTAGCGGGGGGAACTACGAGCAGTACTTC.

The rearrangement uses TRBV9 and TRBJ1-3, with 9 bases lining up with TRBD1. Germline CDR1 and CDR2: SGDLS and YYNGEE. The CDR3 has 17 residues. V dropped 0 bases and J dropped 5; count of bases not matched to a gene: 9. The CDR3 bases are TGTGCCAGCAGCGTAGAACAGGGGGCGCCTTCGAGAAACACCATATATTTT. This translates into CASSVEQGAPSRNTIYF. The entire variable domain, with the rest obtained from reference TRBV9 and TRBJ1-3, is as follows: DSGVTQTPKHLITATGQRVTLRCSPRSGDLSVYWYQQSLDQGLQFLIQYYNGEERAKGNILERFSAQQFPDLHSELNLSSLELGDSALYFCASSVEQGAPSRNTIYFGEGSWLTVV.

This chain joins TRBV7-9 and TRBJ1-5, with TRBD1 as a possible D gene (5 bases). CDR3 length: 15 amino acids. Germline lookup yields CDR1 SEHNR and CDR2 FQNEAQ (reference sequence). V lost 4 bases and J 4 bases, leaving 14 bases between the germline ends. CDR3 sequence reads: CASSSDTFLNQPQHF. CDR3 coding DNA: TGTGCCAGCAGCTCGGACACGTTCTTAAATCAGCCCCAGCATTTT.

The J gene is TRBJ2-1, the V gene TRBV24-1; 11 nucleotides align to TRBD2. Germline-derived CDR1 and CDR2 are KGHDR and SFDVKD. J lost 4 bases, V lost 3 bases, and 1 base had no gene match. CDR3 length: 15 residues. Here the CDR3 DNA reads TGTGCCACCAGTGATACTAGCGGGAGATACAATGAGCAGTTCTTC. Protein: CATSDTSGRYNEQFF.

The chain employs TRBV28 and TRBJ1-6; maybe TRBD1 (5 bases). Trimming shortened V by 7 bases and J by 8 bases, and 18 bases separated the two germline ends. This CDR3 contains 15 residues. From germline, CDR1 is MDHEN and CDR2 SYDVKM. The CDR3, as DNA: TGTGCCAGCATAGGGGCCGTAGGGTCAGATTCACCCCTCCACTTT. Residues: CASIGAVGSDSPLHF.

The V and J genes are TRBV19 and TRBJ1-2; D perhaps matches TRBD1 (6 bases). V shed 5 bases and J shed 0 bases, with 13 bases lying between them. Germline CDR1 LNHDA, CDR2 SQIVND (reference sequence). The CDR3 has 15 amino acids. CDR3 DNA sequence: TGTGCCAGTAGTCTCACAGGGAGCTCTAACTATGGCTACACCTTC. Protein product: CASSLTGSSNYGYTF. Full variable domain (rest looked up from reference TRBV19 and TRBJ1-2): DGGITQSPKYLFRKEGQNVTLSCEQNLNHDAMYWYRQDPGQGLRLIYYSQIVNDFQKGDIAEGYSVSREKKESFPLTVTSAQKNPTAFYLCASSLTGSSNYGYTFGSGTRLTVV.

J is TRBJ1-6 and V is TRBV15; TRBD1 might be the D (6 bases). This CDR3 is 15 amino acids long. Germline lookup yields CDR1 LNHNV and CDR2 YYDKDF (reference sequence). V was clipped by 5 bases and J by 7 bases, with 15 bases between them. CDR3: CATSVLQGWNSPLHF. CDR3 DNA: TGTGCCACCAGCGTCTTACAGGGTTGGAATTCACCCCTCCACTTT. The whole variable domain, filled in from reference TRBV15 and TRBJ1-6, reads DAMVIQNPRYQVTQFGKPVTLSCSQTLNHNVMYWYQQKSSQAPKLLFHYYDKDFNNEADTPDNFQSRRPNTSFCFLDIRSPGLGDTAMYLCATSVLQGWNSPLHFGNGTRLTVT.

The chain links TRBV6-5 to TRBJ1-4; D is ambiguous. The CDR3 length is 13 residues. The V and J ends lost 8 bases and 7 bases respectively, with 14 bases between them. The germline V gene encodes CDR1 MNHEY and CDR2 SVGAGI. CDR3 sequence: CASLWAGSEKLFF. The CDR3, as DNA: TGTGCCAGCTTATGGGCAGGTTCTGAAAAACTGTTTTTT.

The chain joins TRBV10-3 to TRBJ1-5, with 10 bases aligning to TRBD1. The trim removed 8 bases at V and 7 bases at J, leaving 5 bases unmatched. Germline-derived CDR1 and CDR2 are ENHRY and SYGVKD. The CDR3 totals 13 residues. In nucleotides, the CDR3 is TGTGCCATCGGGGACAGGGGTAGACAGCCCCAGCATTTT. Encoded protein: CAIGDRGRQPQHF.

The genes are TRBV29-1 and TRBJ2-5, with 10 bases that match TRBD2. This CDR3 is 12 amino acids long. The V and J ends lost 1 base and 12 bases, in that order; junction bases with no gene match: 5. Germline CDR1 SQVTM, CDR2 ANQGSEA. CDR3 protein: CSVEVPGLAEYF. In DNA, the CDR3 is TGCAGCGTTGAAGTTCCTGGACTAGCGGAGTACTTC.

CDR3 region: CASSLPGRGSPSNQPQHF. CDR3 DNA: TGTGCCAGCAGTCTGCCGGGCAGGGGGTCTCCTAGCAATCAGCCCCAGCATTTT. The J gene is TRBJ1-5, the V gene TRBV6-6; 7 bases are shared with TRBD1. This CDR3 contains 18 residues. The J segment lost 0 bases and the V segment lost 5 bases, leaving 13 bases of the junction unmatched. Germline V gives CDR1 MNHNY, CDR2 SVGAGI (reference sequence).

V gene TRBV24-1 combines with J gene TRBJ2-1; TRBD1 matches at 7 bases. V was clipped by 3 bases and J by 4 bases; unmatched bases: 8. The CDR3 runs to 16 residues. From germline, CDR1 is KGHDR and CDR2 SFDVKD. This CDR3 reads CATSDPTGTPYNEQFF. In DNA form, the CDR3 reads TGTGCCACCAGTGATCCGACAGGGACCCCTTACAATGAGCAGTTCTTC.

This chain links TRBV5-5 with TRBJ1-2, with D maybe TRBD1 (6 bases). V gave up 4 bases and J gave up 4 bases, with 17 bases separating them. The CDR3 runs to 15 residues. Per the germline V gene, CDR1 is SGHKS and CDR2 is YYEKEE (reference sequence). CDR3 in amino acids: CASSQGQFPVYGYTF. In DNA form, the CDR3 reads TGTGCCAGCAGCCAAGGACAGTTCCCAGTCTATGGCTACACCTTC.